Below, 30 T cell receptor beta chains from the same sample are listed, as sequenced in a study of response to subunit inactivated influenza vaccine. One entry per CDR3 protein, called by TCRdb with MiXCR from the RT-PCR reads. Among a few hundred thousand distinct CDR3 sequences listed, 14% were seen once. This specimen consisted of PBMCs from blood, obtained 12 days after vaccination. These receptors all stem from a man aged 50 or older who received an inactivated influenza vaccine.

CDR3 amino acids: CASRRSGSGYNEQFF. The CDR3 DNA sequence: TGTGCCAGCAGACGTAGCGGGAGTGGGTACAATGAGCAGTTCTTC. The chain uses TRBV7-2 and TRBJ2-1; 9 bases are a match to TRBD2. The germline CDR1 and CDR2 sequences are SGHTA and FQGNSA. The CDR3 consists of 15 residues. J was trimmed by 4 bases and V by 6 bases; bases with no gene match: 7.

The sample holds a few counts of this clonotype. In DNA form, the CDR3 reads TGCAGTGCTAGACGGCGACAGGGGGACAATGAGCAGTTCTTC. It translates to CSARRRQGDNEQFF. The chain combines TRBV20-1 with TRBJ2-1; 9 bases agree with TRBD1. V was clipped by 2 bases and J by 5 bases; unmatched bases: 4. Germline V gene lookup returns CDR1 DFQATT and CDR2 SNEGSKA (reference sequence). The CDR3 spans 14 residues.

This clonotype has a count of ten or more. The rearrangement uses TRBV20-1 and TRBJ1-2; TRBD1 aligns across 10 bases. The CDR3 contains 14 residues. Losses at the gene ends were 3 bases for V and 4 bases for J; bases not matched to a gene: 5. Germline CDR1 reads DFQATT; CDR2 reads SNEGSKA (reference sequence). CDR3 DNA sequence: TGCAGTGCTAGCGGACAGGGGGTCTCCTATGGCTACACCTTC. Amino acid sequence: CSASGQGVSYGYTF.

This clonotype was recorded a few times. The CDR3 coding sequence is TGCAGTGCTAGATCGGACAGGGGTTGGGATGAGCAGTTCTTC. It translates to CSARSDRGWDEQFF. The chain links TRBV20-1 to TRBJ2-1; 9 positions match TRBD1. CDR3 length equals 14 residues. Germline lookup yields CDR1 DFQATT and CDR2 SNEGSKA (reference sequence). V dropped 2 bases and J dropped 8; count of bases not matched to a gene: 7.

This sequence joins TRBV29-1 and TRBJ2-7, with TRBD1 as a possible D gene (5 bases). Germline V gene lookup returns CDR1 SQVTM and CDR2 ANQGSEA. CDR3 length equals 12 residues. Trimming shortened V by 4 bases and J by 1 base, and 8 bases separated the two germline ends. This CDR3 is CSVVDRSYEQYF. In nucleotides, the CDR3 is TGCAGCGTTGTTGACAGATCCTACGAGCAGTACTTC.

This chain links TRBV7-8 with TRBJ2-7; 8 bases align to TRBD2. Germline CDR1 SGHVS, CDR2 FQNEAQ. Trimming at V came to 1 base and at J to 9 bases, leaving 5 bases not matched to a gene. CDR3 length equals 13 residues. CDR3 nucleotides: TGTGCCAGCAGCTTAGTTGCGGGGGGCCTGCAGTACTTC. Encoded protein: CASSLVAGGLQYF.

This clonotype was detected ten times or more. V is TRBV5-1 and J is TRBJ1-2, with unresolved D. The germline gives CDR1 SGHRS, CDR2 YFSETQ. V was shortened by 0 bases and J by 8 bases, with 11 bases between the two germline ends. This CDR3 has 13 amino acids. As DNA, the CDR3 is TGCGCCAGCAGCTTGGAGGTATCCGGCGGCTACACCTTC. It encodes CASSLEVSGGYTF.

The chain carries TRBV5-1 and TRBJ2-3; D is possibly TRBD1 (6 bases). Deletions cut 1 base from V and 4 bases from J, with 10 bases between. Germline assignment: CDR1 SGHRS and CDR2 YFSETQ. The CDR3 covers 14 residues. The CDR3 nucleotides read TGCGCCAGCAGCTTGAATGGACAGCCAGATACGCAGTATTTT. It is translated as CASSLNGQPDTQYF.

This chain uses TRBV2 with TRBJ1-6; possibly TRBD1 for D (5 bases). Trimming pared 4 bases from V and 17 bases from J, leaving 18 bases between. Germline-derived CDR1 and CDR2 are SNHLY and FYNNEI. The CDR3 contains 13 residues. The CDR3 DNA follows: TGTGCCAGCAGTGGCTTAATGGGGGGTAGAATCCACTTT. Protein product: CASSGLMGGRIHF.

This clonotype was observed at least ten times. The chain recombines TRBV9 with TRBJ2-3; TRBD2 agrees at 9 bases. Germline CDR1 and CDR2: SGDLS and YYNGEE. The CDR3 runs to 16 residues. The J segment lost 1 base and the V segment lost 4 bases, leaving 7 bases of the junction unmatched. CDR3 amino acids: CASSFLAGVGTDTQYF. CDR3 bases: TGTGCCAGCAGCTTTTTAGCGGGAGTGGGCACAGATACGCAGTATTTT.

This rearrangement joins TRBV30 to TRBJ2-3; D is unresolved. CDR3 length: 14 amino acids. CDR1 is GTSNPN and CDR2 is SVGIG in the germline V gene (reference sequence). Trimming removed 2 bases at V and 1 base at J, with 10 bases between. Here the CDR3 DNA reads TGTGCCTGGAGTATGACTTCCCGCACAGATACGCAGTATTTT. It specifies CAWSMTSRTDTQYF.

CDR3 residues: CASARGRNEQFF. The CDR3 DNA is TGTGCCAGCGCGCGGGGGAGGAATGAGCAGTTCTTC. This chain connects TRBV14 to TRBJ2-1, with 7 bases that match TRBD2. CDR1 and CDR2 (germline): SGHDN, FVKESK. This CDR3 comprises 12 residues. V shed 8 bases, J shed 7 bases, and the junction held 5 bases outside the gene matches.

This clonotype was detected a few times. This rearrangement joins TRBV2 to TRBJ1-5; D is uncertain. Trimming pared 8 bases from V and 9 bases from J, leaving 23 bases between. The CDR3 contains 15 residues. Germline loops: CDR1 SNHLY, CDR2 FYNNEI. For the CDR3, the DNA is TGTGCCAGCGGAGGTGGGGAGACGGGTATAGGGCCCCAGCATTTT. This sequence encodes CASGGGETGIGPQHF.

This clonotype was counted between two and nine times. This chain links TRBV20-1 with TRBJ1-1; 11 bases fit TRBD1. Germline values: CDR1 DFQATT, CDR2 SNEGSKA (reference sequence). J gave up 3 bases and V 5 bases, and 2 bases lay outside the gene matches. There are 13 residues in the CDR3. Here the CDR3 reads CSAGQGAHTEAFF. The DNA of the CDR3 is TGCAGTGCTGGACAGGGGGCCCACACTGAAGCTTTCTTT.

This rearrangement joins TRBV12-3 or TRBV12-4 to TRBJ1-4; D remains ambiguous. The CDR3 runs to 12 residues. V lost 6 bases and J lost 3, with 5 bases in between. The CDR3 is CASRRANEKLFF. DNA of the CDR3: TGTGCCAGCAGACGGGCTAATGAAAAACTGTTTTTT.

The V gene is TRBV14, the J gene TRBJ2-3; 9 nucleotides align to TRBD2. The V gene end was trimmed by 5 bases and the J gene end by 3 bases; junction bases not matched to a gene: 6. Germline values: CDR1 SGHDN, CDR2 FVKESK. The CDR3 is 15 amino acids. CDR3 residues: CASSSIAGDTDTQYF. CDR3 nucleotides: TGTGCCAGCAGCTCGATAGCGGGGGATACAGATACGCAGTATTTT.

This clonotype came up many times. The V and J genes are TRBV20-1 and TRBJ2-3; no firm D call. Germline CDR1 DFQATT, CDR2 SNEGSKA (reference sequence). V lost 6 bases, J lost 2 bases, and 18 bases lay in between. This CDR3 contains 15 residues. The CDR3 here is CSALPYLSLTDTQYF. CDR3 DNA: TGCAGTGCCCTCCCCTACTTGTCACTCACAGATACGCAGTATTTT.

This clonotype has more than one count but fewer than ten. This chain joins TRBV5-1 and TRBJ2-3; perhaps D is TRBD1 or TRBD2 (5 bases each). V lost 5 bases and J lost 0, with 13 bases in between. This CDR3 region has 15 residues. From germline, CDR1 is SGHRS and CDR2 YFSETQ. The CDR3 region is CASSNEGLSTDTQYF. The CDR3 DNA follows: TGCGCCAGCAGTAACGAGGGGTTGAGCACAGATACGCAGTATTTT.

The rearrangement joins TRBV28 to TRBJ2-3; possibly TRBD1 for D (6 bases). Germline V gives CDR1 MDHEN, CDR2 SYDVKM. The CDR3 extends over 16 amino acids. Between the trimmed V and J ends, which lost 2 bases and 3 bases, there was a span of 15 bases. The CDR3 bases are TGTGCCAGCAGTTTAGGGGGCGGTTTGGGTACAGATACGCAGTATTTT. This gives the protein CASSLGGGLGTDTQYF.

Points on this clonotype: The junction departs from the called germline gene at one end, perhaps through a read error. J is TRBJ2-7 and V is TRBV7-9; 10 bases match TRBD1. Germline V CDR1 and CDR2: SEHNR, FQNEAQ (reference sequence). This CDR3 comprises 15 residues. CDR3 coding DNA: TGTGCCAGCAGCCCGGGACAGGGGACCTCCCACGAGCAGTACTTC. Translating gives CASSPGQGTSHEQYF.

This clonotype was seen a few times. This rearrangement joins TRBV6-1 to TRBJ2-3, with 8 bases identical to TRBD2. Germline CDR1 MNHNS, CDR2 SASEGT. The CDR3 has 15 residues. V trimming: 11 bases; J trimming: 2 bases; junction bases outside the gene matches: 12. The CDR3 here is CAVRSGGSPTDTQYF. DNA of the CDR3: TGTGCCGTACGCTCGGGGGGGAGTCCCACAGATACGCAGTATTTT.

The chain uses TRBV7-2 and TRBJ1-1; D may be TRBD1 (5 bases). Germline values: CDR1 SGHTA, CDR2 FQGNSA. V lost 6 bases and J lost 5, with 16 bases in between. There are 14 residues in the CDR3. The CDR3 loop reads CASRAGTGGTEAFF. In DNA form, the CDR3 reads TGTGCCAGCAGGGCGGGCACAGGAGGAACTGAAGCTTTCTTT.

The chain links TRBV24-1 to TRBJ1-1; D call uncertain. Germline values: CDR1 KGHDR, CDR2 SFDVKD. The CDR3 sequence is 15 residues long. Trimming removed 2 bases at V and 1 base at J, with 10 bases between. CDR3 coding DNA: TGTGCCACCAGTGATTCTAGGGATGGGAACACTGAAGCTTTCTTT. This sequence encodes CATSDSRDGNTEAFF.

This clonotype was seen a few times. The chain links TRBV30 to TRBJ1-1, with D perhaps TRBD1 (5 bases). CDR3 length: 15 residues. Germline V lookup: CDR1 GTSNPN, CDR2 SVGIG (reference sequence). Trimming shortened V by 2 bases and J by 2 bases, and 15 bases separated the two germline ends. In DNA, the CDR3 is TGTGCCTGGAGTCCTGGGGGGACGGTCAACACTGAAGCTTTCTTT. Translating gives CAWSPGGTVNTEAFF. Drawing the rest from reference TRBV30 and TRBJ1-1, the complete variable domain is SQTIHQWPATLVQPVGSPLSLECTVEGTSNPNLYWYRQAAGRGLQLLFYSVGIGQISSEVPQNLSASRPQDRQFILSSKKLLLSDSGFYLCAWSPGGTVNTEAFFGQGTRLTVV.

This clonotype occurred a few times. J is TRBJ2-3 and V is TRBV7-6; 7 bases match TRBD2. V trimming: 5 bases; J trimming: 3 bases; junction bases outside the gene matches: 11. CDR3 length: 16 residues. Germline CDR1 reads SGHVS; CDR2 reads FNYEAQ. The DNA for the CDR3 is TGTGCCAGCAGCCCCTCAGTAACTAGCGAGACAGATACGCAGTATTTT. Its translation is CASSPSVTSETDTQYF.

This chain connects TRBV7-9 to TRBJ2-7; D ambiguous. Germline V gene sequence: CDR1 SEHNR, CDR2 FQNEAQ (reference sequence). The CDR3 loop spans 13 amino acids. V was clipped by 5 bases and J by 7 bases, with 15 bases between them. In nucleotides, the CDR3 is TGTGCCAGCAGCCTCGTGGTACGAGGAGAGCAGTACTTC. The encoded protein is CASSLVVRGEQYF.

The chain combines TRBV6-2 or TRBV6-3 with TRBJ1-5; 8 bases fit TRBD1. The CDR3 length is 14 residues. Germline CDR1 is MNHEY and CDR2 is SVGEGT. The V gene end was trimmed by 6 bases and the J gene end by 7 bases; junction bases not matched to a gene: 8. CDR3 coding DNA: TGTGCCAGCAGGCAGACAGGGGCGGGACAGCCCCAGCATTTT. As protein: CASRQTGAGQPQHF.

The V and J genes are TRBV29-1 and TRBJ1-1; 7 bases align to TRBD1. CDR3 length equals 12 residues. The J segment lost 1 base and the V segment lost 6 bases, leaving 2 bases of the junction unmatched. The germline V gene encodes CDR1 SQVTM and CDR2 ANQGSEA. The CDR3 region is CSVRQGNTEAFF. As DNA, the CDR3 is TGCAGCGTAAGACAGGGGAACACTGAAGCTTTCTTT.

The chain couples TRBV4-2 to TRBJ1-1; TRBD1 aligns across 9 bases. CDR3 size: 14 residues. V gave up 4 bases and J gave up 5 bases; unmatched junction bases: 5. Germline V gene sequence: CDR1 LGHNA, CDR2 YNFKEQ. DNA for the CDR3: TGTGCCAGCAGCCGGACAGGGGTGGGGACTGAAGCTTTCTTT. Translating gives CASSRTGVGTEAFF.

The chain uses TRBV15 and TRBJ2-7; D uncertain. V was clipped by 0 bases and J by 3 bases, with 9 bases between them. Germline V CDR1 and CDR2: LNHNV, YYDKDF (reference sequence). The CDR3 contains 14 residues. CDR3 amino acids: CATSREGLNYEQYF. The CDR3, as DNA: TGTGCCACCAGCAGAGAGGGCCTCAACTACGAGCAGTACTTC.